This record covers a single T cell receptor beta chain. The sample comes from a study of blood T cell repertoires in COVID-19. In the original processing: How many nucleated cells were present was estimated from reference gene primer amplification. Generated by immunoSEQ multiplex PCR, the TCRdb table keeps only in-frame clones and is missing some. D and trimming come from the DNA, and the V and J calls and clone size come from that table. The sample lists around 150,000 clones, 81% occurring once. Trimming pared 3 bases from V and 0 bases from J, leaving 9 bases between. CDR1 is MNHEY, CDR2 SMNVEV, per germline (reference sequence). This CDR3 spans 16 amino acids.

The chain couples TRBV27 to TRBJ2-6; D might be TRBD1 (6 bases). The origin of this receptor is a woman aged 55-75 years with active or convalescent COVID-19. The sample comprised peripheral blood. This CDR3 reads CASSFVQGSGANVLTF. The CDR3 DNA reads as TGTGCCAGCAGTTTTGTACAGGGCTCTGGGGCCAACGTCCTGACTTTC.